The 3 T cell receptor beta chains in this list originate from one sample, sequenced in a study of blood T cell repertoires in COVID-19. The table came from immunoSEQ multiplex PCR; TCRdb's copy has only in-frame clones and leaves some out. The sample has about 220,000 clones; 75% to 90% are singletons. Input material: peripheral blood. These receptors were obtained from a woman aged 70-85 years with COVID-19, enrolled during active disease.

The rearrangement uses TRBV27 and TRBJ2-3, with TRBD2 identical over 8 bases. Germline V gene sequence: CDR1 MNHEY, CDR2 SMNVEV (reference sequence). The V segment lost 3 bases and the J segment 5 bases; nucleotides outside the gene matches: 13. This CDR3 has 17 amino acids. This CDR3 is CASSLSGRAGAGDTQYF. The CDR3 DNA follows: TGTGCCAGCAGTTTGTCCGGAAGAGCGGGAGCTGGAGATACGCAGTATTTT.

The rearrangement joins TRBV14 to TRBJ1-1; D ambiguous. This CDR3 is built from 15 residues. V lost 4 bases and J 5 bases, leaving 17 bases between the germline ends. Germline V lookup: CDR1 SGHDN, CDR2 FVKESK. The CDR3: CASSPLSRPLTEAFF. CDR3 nucleotides: TGTGCCAGCAGCCCTTTATCCAGGCCGCTAACTGAAGCTTTCTTT. Full variable domain (rest looked up from reference TRBV14 and TRBJ1-1): EAGVTQFPSHSVIEKGQTVTLRCDPISGHDNLYWYRRVMGKEIKFLLHFVKESKQDESGMPNNRFLAERTGGTYSTLKVQPAELEDSGVYFCASSPLSRPLTEAFFGQGTRLTVV.

V is TRBV7-8 and J is TRBJ1-5; D is ambiguous. The V and J ends lost 2 bases and 2 bases respectively, with 13 bases between them. Germline loops: CDR1 SGHVS, CDR2 FQNEAQ. The CDR3 runs 16 residues. The chain's CDR3 is CASSLLILAGNQPQHF. CDR3 DNA: TGTGCCAGCAGCTTACTGATTTTAGCGGGCAATCAGCCCCAGCATTTT.